The sequence of this T cell receptor (beta chain) was determined in a study of blood T cell repertoires in COVID-19 (dated by TCRdb to the early 2020s). Context from the whole study: Collaborator samples came from the United States, Italy and Spain and covered acute and convalescent phases of COVID-19. Sample metadata almost always included a de-identified subject ID, COVID-19 status, age in years and sex. Where HLA class I and class II types were available, the types were taken from metadata supplied by the sample provider, not from assay-based typing. Samples were obtained from the ongoing ImmuneRACE study (first 160 participants) and from some 1,300 subjects provided by 6 global collaborators. The repertoires were released in a freely available public database intended as a resource for research on the immune response to SARS-CoV-2. The material from the prospective study consisted of cDNA or gDNA derived from T cells, B-cell-depleted T cells, or PBMCs. The dataset comprised deeply sampled blood TCRbeta repertoires from subjects exposed to, actively infected with, or recovered from COVID-19. What the work shows at the level of the full study, not this receptor alone: The quantity of clinical and demographic metadata differed by source and by participant and was supplied without curation.

Collaborating institutions collected whole blood in K2EDTA tubes following their own protocols. For TCRbeta analysis, collaborators shipped samples in one of three forms: frozen whole blood, isolated PBMCs, or DNA extracted from either of those sample types. In its sample, this clone was seen once. Its target antigen remains unknown. Nothing much larger sits one base from this clone, and base qualities are not available. The trim is 2 bases for V and 1 base for J, with a gap of 14 bases between the germline ends. Its CDR3 holds 15 amino acids, cysteine through phenylalanine. CDR3 DNA is the only sequence kept; it has 45 bases, read in frame from the first base. Sequences GTSNPN (CDR1) and SVGIG (CDR2) are obtained from the germline V gene (reference sequence). The immunoSEQ Assay, a bias-controlled multiplex PCR, was used to amplify TCRbeta CDR3 regions from genomic DNA. Per the source publication's procedure: The number of nucleated cells in each sample was estimated by amplification of reference gene primers within the assay. To quantify the absolute abundance of each unique TCRbeta CDR3 rearrangement, sequence reads were collapsed and filtered. Productive Simpson clonality was computed per sample as the square root of Simpson's diversity index over productive rearrangements. Imported from immuneACCESS, the table was reduced by TCRdb to in-frame sequences with V and J called. These copies leave out some clones; in studies compared against another copy, an unresolved V gene accounts for under half, and the cause of the remainder is not known. That table is the source of V, J and clone size, and D and trimming were worked out from the DNA. Recorded for this sample are about 48,000 clones; 77% of them occurred a single time. Together, the top ten hold roughly a fifth of the sample.

This receptor was obtained from a human donor with active or convalescent COVID-19. The donor label of this sample is uncertain. This chain joins TRBV30 to TRBJ1-1; a tentative D match to TRBD1 spans 6 bases. Material: peripheral blood. The DNA sequence is given as TGTGCCTGGAGTAAGGGGGTTGGTTGGAACACTGAAGCTTTCTTT. This sequence encodes CAWSKGVGWNTEAFF.